What follows are 32 T cell receptor beta chains derived from one specimen sequenced in a study of T cell repertoires in cytomegalovirus infection. These receptors' targets are unknown. TCRdb recomputed calls from the reads with MiXCR, one row per CDR3 protein. The sample consists of 650,000 to 850,000 distinct CDR3 sequences, 25% to 35% of them appearing once. The specimen comprised cultured CD8+ T cells from PBMCs, sampled from culture after CMV antigen stimulation. The receptors come from a human donor in good health (CMV status not recorded). Some clones in this sample may be carry-over from other donors' samples.

This chain links TRBV20-1 with TRBJ1-5; tentative D call: TRBD1 (5 bases). This CDR3 contains 14 residues. Germline-derived CDR1 and CDR2 are DFQATT and SNEGSKA (reference sequence). Trimming left V 5 bases short and J 3 bases short, with 14 bases between. CDR3 sequence (DNA): TGCAGTGCTCTACCCCGACAGTACAATCAGCCCCAGCATTTT. It specifies CSALPRQYNQPQHF.

As regards this clonotype: Relative to the germline gene, one junction end is altered; a read error may explain this. V is TRBV5-6 and J is TRBJ2-7, with D possibly matching TRBD2 (7 bases). Germline loops: CDR1 SGHDT, CDR2 YYEEEE. This CDR3 has 14 residues. The CDR3 is CTSSGTSGLYEQYF. The CDR3 DNA sequence: TGTACCAGCAGCGGGACATCAGGCCTCTACGAGCAGTACTTC.

This clonotype was detected only a few times. The rearrangement links TRBV29-1 to TRBJ2-2; 8 nucleotides align to TRBD1. Trimming took 4 bases from V and 4 from J; bases not matched to a gene: 5. Germline CDR1 SQVTM, CDR2 ANQGSEA. The CDR3 has 14 residues. In nucleotides, the CDR3 is TGCAGCGTTGTGGACAGGGAAACCACCGGGGAGCTGTTTTTT. Its protein product is CSVVDRETTGELFF.

This clonotype occurred many times. The genes are TRBV7-2 and TRBJ2-6; TRBD2 aligns across 7 bases. V lost 6 bases and J lost 0; bases outside the gene matches: 5. The CDR3 runs to 16 residues. The V gene's germline CDR1 is SGHTA and CDR2 FQGNSA. CDR3 protein: CASRSGGFSGANVLTF. CDR3 bases: TGTGCCAGCAGATCGGGGGGATTCTCTGGGGCCAACGTCCTGACTTTC.

This clonotype has a handful of counts. V gene TRBV6-5 combines with J gene TRBJ2-1; D possibly corresponds to TRBD2 (6 bases). CDR1 and CDR2 from the germline V gene are MNHEY and SVGAGI. V was clipped by 2 bases and J by 2 bases, with 22 bases between them. The CDR3 has 19 amino acids. CDR3 bases: TGTGCCAGCAGTTACCCGACTAGGGGAAGAACGCCGGCCTACAATGAGCAGTTCTTC. Its translation is CASSYPTRGRTPAYNEQFF.

The rearrangement uses TRBV11-2 and TRBJ2-5; TRBD1 aligns across 10 bases. This CDR3 contains 16 residues. CDR1 is SGHAT and CDR2 is FQNNGV in the germline V gene. After removal of 5 bases from V and 5 bases from J, the junction contained 11 bases not matched to a gene. The CDR3 here is CASSPPRGQGLETQYF. CDR3 bases: TGTGCCAGCAGCCCTCCCCGGGGACAGGGGTTGGAGACCCAGTACTTC.

In this sample, this clonotype turned up a few times. The J gene is TRBJ2-1, the V gene TRBV12-3 or TRBV12-4, with unresolved D. Trimming pared 8 bases from V and 8 bases from J, leaving 10 bases between. The CDR3 length is 11 residues. The CDR3 loop is CASSSEDEQFF. Here the CDR3 DNA reads TGTGCCAGCTCCTCAGAGGATGAGCAGTTCTTC.

A note on this clonotype: One junction end does not reproduce the germline sequence, and a read error may be involved. The rearrangement joins TRBV7-9 to TRBJ1-4, with a weak D call TRBD1 (5 bases). CDR3 size: 16 residues. CDR1 SEHNR and CDR2 FQNEAQ come from the germline V gene (reference sequence). In DNA form, the CDR3 reads TGTGACAGCAGCCCGTCATGGCAGGGAATACTTGAAAAACTGTTTTTT. As protein: CDSSPSWQGILEKLFF.

This sequence joins TRBV20-1 and TRBJ2-5; 7 nucleotides line up with TRBD1. Germline V gene sequence: CDR1 DFQATT, CDR2 SNEGSKA (reference sequence). The CDR3 runs to 15 residues. The junction had 8 bases not matched to a gene; V was cut back by 1 base and J by 3 bases. As DNA, the CDR3 is TGCAGTGCTAGAGCATGGGACAGACGGGAAGAGACCCAGTACTTC. It encodes CSARAWDRREETQYF.

This sequence joins TRBV5-1 and TRBJ2-7, with 12 bases fitting TRBD1. CDR1 SGHRS and CDR2 YFSETQ come from the germline V gene. The CDR3 is 15 amino acids. V was clipped by 7 bases and J by 6 bases; unmatched bases: 11. As DNA, the CDR3 is TGCGCCAGCTCCGGGACAGGGGGCAGCTTGGGCGAGCAGTACTTC. Translation gives CASSGTGGSLGEQYF.

The V call is TRBV19, the J call TRBJ2-5, with 9 positions matching TRBD2. Per the germline V gene, CDR1 is LNHDA and CDR2 is SQIVND (reference sequence). The junction had 12 bases not matched to a gene; V was cut back by 9 bases and J by 1 base. This CDR3 has 16 amino acids. CDR3 DNA sequence: TGTGCCAGCCGAAAGACTAGCGGAACTATCCAAGAGACCCAGTACTTC. It is translated as CASRKTSGTIQETQYF.

This clonotype was seen only once. The V gene is TRBV24-1, the J gene TRBJ2-2; no definite D call. V gave up 6 bases and J gave up 0 bases, with 10 bases separating them. The CDR3 is made up of 15 amino acids. Germline CDR1 reads KGHDR; CDR2 reads SFDVKD. The CDR3 DNA is TGTGCCACCAGTCCAAGGGCCACGAACACCGGGGAGCTGTTTTTT. As protein: CATSPRATNTGELFF.

The chain has TRBV19 and TRBJ1-1; D gene uncertain. Trimming removed 3 bases from V and 1 base from J, with 6 bases in between. CDR3 size: 13 residues. Germline CDR1 reads LNHDA; CDR2 reads SQIVND (reference sequence). CDR3 sequence (DNA): TGTGCCAGTAGTATCTTCCGGAACACTGAAGCTTTCTTT. It specifies CASSIFRNTEAFF.

This clonotype was picked up many times. J is TRBJ2-3 and V is TRBV7-2; no clear D gene. The germline V gene has CDR1 SGHTA and CDR2 FQGNSA. Trimming removed 1 base from V and 0 bases from J, with 14 bases in between. The CDR3 consists of 17 residues. In nucleotides, the CDR3 is TGTGCCAGCAGCTTAGAATCTTCGGGCACCAGCACAGATACGCAGTATTTT. Translating gives CASSLESSGTSTDTQYF.

The chain combines TRBV7-9 with TRBJ2-7; D is ambiguous. The CDR3 is 12 amino acids. Per the germline V gene, CDR1 is SEHNR and CDR2 is FQNEAQ (reference sequence). Trimming took 5 bases from V and 7 from J, leaving 12 bases between them. CDR3 DNA: TGTGCCAGCAGCCGTGAGATGAGGGAGCAGTACTTC. Amino acid sequence: CASSREMREQYF.

This clonotype appeared a few times. The V gene is TRBV7-3, the J gene TRBJ2-4; D not certain. The CDR3 length is 14 residues. Germline CDR1 is SGHTA and CDR2 is FQGTGA. The V end was cut by 5 bases, the J end by 4 bases, with 12 bases between. The CDR3, as DNA: TGTGCCAGCAGCGGCAGGAGAGAGAAAAACATTCAGTACTTC. Amino acid sequence: CASSGRREKNIQYF. The whole variable domain, filled in from reference TRBV7-3 and TRBJ2-4, reads GAGVSQTPSNKVTEKGKYVELRCDPISGHTALYWYRQSLGQGPEFLIYFQGTGAADDSGLPNDRFFAVRPEGSVSTLKIQRTERGDSAVYLCASSGRREKNIQYFGAGTRLSVL.

This clonotype was observed a handful of times. This chain connects TRBV7-9 to TRBJ1-6; D unresolved. The CDR3 loop spans 14 amino acids. Germline V gives CDR1 SEHNR, CDR2 FQNEAQ (reference sequence). V was shortened by 4 bases and J by 14 bases, with 18 bases between the two germline ends. The CDR3 is CASSSPPAHRALHF. The CDR3 nucleotides are TGTGCCAGCAGCTCGCCCCCTGCCCATAGGGCCCTCCACTTT.

This clonotype showed up just a few times. V is TRBV10-3 and J is TRBJ2-5, with D unresolved. Trimming removed 2 bases at V and 2 bases at J, with 12 bases between. The CDR3 covers 15 residues. The V gene's germline CDR1 is ENHRY and CDR2 SYGVKD. CDR3 DNA: TGTGCCATCAGTGAGCGTAGGACGGATCAAGAGACCCAGTACTTC. Encoded protein: CAISERRTDQETQYF.

Only a few counts were recorded for this clonotype. This chain uses TRBV7-8 with TRBJ2-7; tentatively, D is TRBD1 (5 bases). This CDR3 is built from 14 residues. Per the germline V gene, CDR1 is SGHVS and CDR2 is FQNEAQ. Deletions cut 5 bases from V and 10 bases from J, with 21 bases between. The CDR3 coding sequence is TGTGCCAGCAGCCCCCGCACAGACAGCCCTAGTCAGTACGTC. It is translated as CASSPRTDSPSQYV.

The CDR3 DNA reads TGTGCCAGCAGTTCCCCGGTAATGGCTAATGAAAAACTGTTTTTT. This gives the protein CASSSPVMANEKLFF. V and J are TRBV6-6 and TRBJ1-4, with D unclear. CDR3 size: 15 residues. Germline CDR1 MNHNY, CDR2 SVGAGI (reference sequence). Trimming took 4 bases from V and 3 from J, leaving 12 bases between them.

This clonotype was seen more than once but under ten times. V is TRBV11-3 and J is TRBJ2-3; tentative D call: TRBD1 (5 bases). Germline CDR1 reads SGHNT; CDR2 reads YENEEA. This CDR3 comprises 13 residues. Trimming pared 8 bases from V and 1 base from J, leaving 10 bases between. CDR3 coding DNA: TGTGCCAGCGGGGCCCCCGGCACAGATACGCAGTATTTT. It codes for CASGAPGTDTQYF. Full variable domain (outside the CDR3, taken from reference TRBV11-3 and TRBJ2-3): EAGVVQSPRYKIIEKKQPVAFWCNPISGHNTLYWYLQNLGQGPELLIRYENEEAVDDSQLPKDRFSAERLKGVDSTLKIQPAELGDSAVYLCASGAPGTDTQYFGPGTRLTVL.

This clonotype was recorded at least ten times. This chain uses TRBV19 with TRBJ2-2; D possibly corresponds to TRBD2 (5 bases). The ends were cut back, 4 bases at V and 4 bases at J, with 10 bases in the middle. CDR3 length: 14 residues. CDR1 LNHDA and CDR2 SQIVND come from the germline V gene (reference sequence). DNA of the CDR3: TGTGCCAGTAGTACCCGGACTGGCACCGGGGAGCTGTTTTTT. Translating it yields CASSTRTGTGELFF.

The rearrangement uses TRBV5-1 and TRBJ2-7; TRBD1 matches at 7 bases. The junction had 8 bases not matched to a gene; V was cut back by 0 bases and J by 5 bases. This CDR3 has 15 residues. CDR1 is SGHRS, CDR2 YFSETQ, per germline. The CDR3 loop reads CASSLEGQGVHEQYF. The DNA for the CDR3 is TGCGCCAGCAGCTTGGAAGGTCAGGGGGTTCACGAGCAGTACTTC.

This clonotype was counted only a few times. The V call is TRBV6-1, the J call TRBJ1-6, with 9 bases matching TRBD1. With 5 bases clipped from V and 10 bases from J, the junction kept 6 bases outside the gene matches. The CDR3 is made up of 14 amino acids. From germline, CDR1 is MNHNS and CDR2 SASEGT. CDR3 in DNA: TGTGCCAGCAGTCCGGACAGGGGTCAATCACCCCTCCACTTT. Amino acids: CASSPDRGQSPLHF.

V gene TRBV7-9 combines with J gene TRBJ2-2; the D is unclear. The V and J ends lost 3 bases and 1 base respectively, with 9 bases between them. Per germline, CDR1 SEHNR and CDR2 FQNEAQ (reference sequence). The CDR3 length is 15 residues. CDR3: CASSFPKENTGELFF. The CDR3 coding sequence is TGTGCCAGCAGCTTCCCTAAAGAGAACACCGGGGAGCTGTTTTTT.

The table lists this clonotype with a few counts. V usage is TRBV4-1 and J usage is TRBJ1-1, with D hard to call. The CDR3 loop spans 19 amino acids. With 4 bases removed from V and 1 base from J, the gap between germline ends came to 25 bases. CDR1 is MGHRA, CDR2 YSYEKL, per germline. In DNA form, the CDR3 reads TGCGCCAGCAGCCCCCCCTCAATTGTGGGCCCTGCTGGGAACACTGAAGCTTTCTTT. As protein: CASSPPSIVGPAGNTEAFF.

The table lists this clonotype with a few counts. The rearrangement links TRBV12-3 or TRBV12-4 to TRBJ1-2; no clear D. CDR3 length: 13 amino acids. Between the trimmed V and J ends, which lost 4 bases and 8 bases, there was a span of 14 bases. The chain's CDR3 is CASSSPTWLGYTF. CDR3 DNA: TGTGCCAGCAGTTCACCAACATGGCTAGGCTACACCTTC.

The V and J genes are TRBV10-2 and TRBJ2-3, with TRBD2 identical over 8 bases. From germline, CDR1 is WSHSY and CDR2 SAAADI. The CDR3 covers 15 residues. V trimming: 2 bases; J trimming: 5 bases; junction bases outside the gene matches: 6. This CDR3 is CASSEVSGAKDTQYF. In DNA form, the CDR3 reads TGCGCCAGCAGTGAGGTTAGCGGGGCCAAAGATACGCAGTATTTT.

On this clonotype: A much larger clone lies a single base off, so this may be a read error. The V gene is TRBV6-1, the J gene TRBJ1-1; no clear D. CDR1 and CDR2 (germline): MNHNS, SASEGT. The CDR3 has 13 amino acids. CDR3 nucleotides: TGTGCCAGCAGCCAAGACCCTGACACTAAAGCTTTCTTT. This codes for CASSQDPDTKAFF.

V is TRBV11-2 and J is TRBJ1-6; D is perhaps TRBD1 (6 bases). Per the germline V gene, CDR1 is SGHAT and CDR2 is FQNNGV. The CDR3 runs to 16 residues. V was shortened by 7 bases and J by 0 bases, with 13 bases between the two germline ends. The CDR3 sequence is CASNLDRFSYNSPLHF. DNA for the CDR3: TGTGCCAGCAACCTCGACAGGTTCTCCTATAATTCACCCCTCCACTTT.

This clonotype was recorded a few times. V is TRBV6-5 and J is TRBJ1-5; tentatively, D is TRBD1 (6 bases). This CDR3 has 13 amino acids. Germline CDR1 is MNHEY and CDR2 is SVGAGI. Trimming stripped 2 bases from V and 5 bases from J, with 7 bases between. CDR3 region: CASSYRGDQPQHF. DNA for the CDR3: TGTGCCAGCAGTTACAGGGGGGATCAGCCCCAGCATTTT.

V is TRBV14 and J is TRBJ2-3, with 7 positions matching TRBD2. Germline V gives CDR1 SGHDN, CDR2 FVKESK. With V trimmed by 4 bases and J by 0 bases, 4 bases remained unmatched. The length of the CDR3 is 15 residues. The CDR3 nucleotides read TGTGCCAGCAGCCTGTACGGGGGGAGCACAGATACGCAGTATTTT. It is translated as CASSLYGGSTDTQYF.